The 3 T cell receptor beta chains given below trace back to one sample, sequenced in a study of T cells expressing NK-cell markers. TCRdb re-called the 5' RACE reads and gives one entry per CDR3 protein, without DNA. Its table records 200,000 to 300,000 distinct CDR3 sequences. Sequenced: blood T cells: a sorted CD56 or NKG2C T cell subset, CD4+ or CD8+ T cells, or bulk PBMC T cells (not recorded which). Every receptor here comes from a man between 18 and 29 years old in good health.

The rearrangement links TRBV18 to TRBJ1-1. The CDR3 length is 16 residues. CDR1 and CDR2 from the germline V gene are KGHSH and LQKENI. The chain's CDR3 is CASSPSAQARDTEAFF.

This rearrangement joins TRBV6-1 to TRBJ1-2; TCRdb's D gene call, TRBD1, goes unchecked for lack of DNA. The CDR3 spans 13 residues. Germline V CDR1 and CDR2: MNHNS, SASEGT. CDR3 region: CASSPGGGYGYTF.

The chain carries TRBV27 and TRBJ2-3; TCRdb selects TRBD1, and the lack of DNA leaves this call unchecked. Germline loops: CDR1 MNHEY, CDR2 SMNVEV (reference sequence). The CDR3 runs to 17 residues. The CDR3 spells CASRRRLRTDNTDTQYF.